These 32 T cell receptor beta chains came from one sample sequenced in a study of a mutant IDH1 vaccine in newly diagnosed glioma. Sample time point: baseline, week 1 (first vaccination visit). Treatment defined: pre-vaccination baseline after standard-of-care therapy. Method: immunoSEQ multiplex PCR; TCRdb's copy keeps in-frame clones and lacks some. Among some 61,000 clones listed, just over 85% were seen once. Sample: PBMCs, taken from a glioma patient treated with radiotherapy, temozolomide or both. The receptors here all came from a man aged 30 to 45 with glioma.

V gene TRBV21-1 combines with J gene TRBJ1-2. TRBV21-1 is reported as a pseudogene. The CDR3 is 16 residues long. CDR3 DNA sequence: TGTGCCACTGCGCTCTTCGGGGGGCGCCGTGACTATGGCTACACCTTC. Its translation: CATALFGGRRDYGYTF.

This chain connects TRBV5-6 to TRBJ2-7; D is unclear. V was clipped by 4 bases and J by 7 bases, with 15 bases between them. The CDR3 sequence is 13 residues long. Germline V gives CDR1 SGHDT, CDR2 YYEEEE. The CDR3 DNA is TGTGCCAGCAGCACATCCAGACGAGGAGAGCAGTACTTC. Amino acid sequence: CASSTSRRGEQYF.

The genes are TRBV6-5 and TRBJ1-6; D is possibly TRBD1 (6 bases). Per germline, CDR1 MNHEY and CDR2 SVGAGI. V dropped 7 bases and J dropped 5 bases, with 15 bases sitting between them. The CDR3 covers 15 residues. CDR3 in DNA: TGTGCCAGCAACAAAAGACAGGAAAATAATTCACCCCTCCACTTT. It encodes CASNKRQENNSPLHF.

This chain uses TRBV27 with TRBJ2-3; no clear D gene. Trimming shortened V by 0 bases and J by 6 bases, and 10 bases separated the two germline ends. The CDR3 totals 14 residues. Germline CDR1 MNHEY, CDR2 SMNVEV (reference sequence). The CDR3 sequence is CASSLSYASDTQYF. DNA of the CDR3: TGTGCCAGCAGTTTATCGTATGCCAGCGATACGCAGTATTTT.

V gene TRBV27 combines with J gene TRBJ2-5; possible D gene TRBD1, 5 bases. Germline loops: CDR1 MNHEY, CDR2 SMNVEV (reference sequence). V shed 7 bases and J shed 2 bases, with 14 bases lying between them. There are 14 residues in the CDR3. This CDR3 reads CASKVRQPQETQYF. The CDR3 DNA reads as TGTGCCAGCAAGGTACGACAGCCACAAGAGACCCAGTACTTC.

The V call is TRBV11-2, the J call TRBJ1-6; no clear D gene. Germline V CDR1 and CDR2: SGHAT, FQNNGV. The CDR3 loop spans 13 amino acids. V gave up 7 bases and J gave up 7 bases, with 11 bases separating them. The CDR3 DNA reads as TGTGCCAGCAAGGAACAACGAAATTCACCCCTCCACTTT. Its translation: CASKEQRNSPLHF.

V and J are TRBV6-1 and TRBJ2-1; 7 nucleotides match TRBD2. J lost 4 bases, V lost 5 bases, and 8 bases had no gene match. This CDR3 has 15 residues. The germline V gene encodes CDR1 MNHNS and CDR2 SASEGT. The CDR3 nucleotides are TGTGCCAGCAGTCAATTGGCTAGCGGTTACAATGAGCAGTTCTTC. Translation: CASSQLASGYNEQFF.

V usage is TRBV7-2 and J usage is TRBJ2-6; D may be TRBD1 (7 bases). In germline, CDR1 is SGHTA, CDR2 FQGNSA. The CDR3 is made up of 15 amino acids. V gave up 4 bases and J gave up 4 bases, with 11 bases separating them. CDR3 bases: TGTGCCAGCAGCTCAGGGGGGTCAGGGGCCAACGTCCTGACTTTC. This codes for CASSSGGSGANVLTF.

Written as DNA, the CDR3 is TGTGCCAGTAGGGACAGGAATCAGCCCCAGCATTTT. Encoded protein: CASRDRNQPQHF. The rearrangement links TRBV19 to TRBJ1-5, with TRBD1 matching 7 bases. V was clipped by 6 bases and J by 4 bases; unmatched bases: 0. The CDR3 consists of 12 residues. Per germline, CDR1 LNHDA and CDR2 SQIVND (reference sequence).

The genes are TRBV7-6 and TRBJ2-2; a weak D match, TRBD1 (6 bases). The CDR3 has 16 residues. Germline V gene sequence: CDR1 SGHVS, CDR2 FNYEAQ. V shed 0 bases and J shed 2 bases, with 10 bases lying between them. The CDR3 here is CASSLAWTANTGELFF. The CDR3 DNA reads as TGTGCCAGCAGCTTAGCGTGGACAGCTAACACCGGGGAGCTGTTTTTT. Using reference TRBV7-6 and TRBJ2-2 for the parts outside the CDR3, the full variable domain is GAGVSQSPRYKVTKRGQDVALRCDPISGHVSLYWYRQALGQGPEFLTYFNYEAQQDKSGLPNDRFSAERPEGSISTLTIQRTEQRDSAMYRCASSLAWTANTGELFFGEGSRLTVL.

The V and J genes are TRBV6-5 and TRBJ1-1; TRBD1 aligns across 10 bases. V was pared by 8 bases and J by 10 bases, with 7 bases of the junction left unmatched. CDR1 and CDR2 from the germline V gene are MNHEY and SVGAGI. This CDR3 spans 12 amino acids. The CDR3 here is CASGDRGNGAFF. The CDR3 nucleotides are TGTGCCAGCGGGGACAGGGGAAATGGAGCTTTCTTT.

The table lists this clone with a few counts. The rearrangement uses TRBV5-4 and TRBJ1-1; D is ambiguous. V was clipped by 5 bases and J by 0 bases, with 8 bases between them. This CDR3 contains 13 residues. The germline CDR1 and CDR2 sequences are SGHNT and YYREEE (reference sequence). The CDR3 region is CASRDGLNTEAFF. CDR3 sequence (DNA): TGTGCCAGCAGAGATGGTCTGAACACTGAAGCTTTCTTT. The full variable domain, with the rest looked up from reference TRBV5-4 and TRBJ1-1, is ETGVTQSPTHLIKTRGQQVTLRCSSQSGHNTVSWYQQALGQGPQFIFQYYREEENGRGNFPPRFSGLQFPNYSSELNVNALELDDSALYLCASRDGLNTEAFFGQGTRLTVV.

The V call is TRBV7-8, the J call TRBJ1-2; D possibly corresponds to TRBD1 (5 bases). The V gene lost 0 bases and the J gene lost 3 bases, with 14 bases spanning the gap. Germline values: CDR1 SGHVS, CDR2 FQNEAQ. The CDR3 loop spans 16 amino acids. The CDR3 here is CASSLARGGRDYGYTF. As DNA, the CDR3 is TGTGCCAGCAGCTTAGCGCGGGGCGGCAGGGACTATGGCTACACCTTC.

The CDR3 DNA reads as TGTGCCATTAGGAACGGGGGACTTTCTAACTATGGCTACACCTTC. As protein: CAIRNGGLSNYGYTF. J is TRBJ1-2 and V is TRBV6-1, with D tentatively TRBD1 (5 bases). The CDR3 has 15 residues. CDR1 and CDR2 (germline): MNHNS, SASEGT. V dropped 10 bases and J dropped 0 bases, with 18 bases sitting between them.

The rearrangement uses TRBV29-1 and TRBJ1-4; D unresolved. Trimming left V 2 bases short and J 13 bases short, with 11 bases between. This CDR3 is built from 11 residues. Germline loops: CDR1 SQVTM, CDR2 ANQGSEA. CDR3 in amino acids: CSVELGRGLFF. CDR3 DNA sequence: TGCAGCGTTGAACTGGGCCGAGGACTGTTTTTT. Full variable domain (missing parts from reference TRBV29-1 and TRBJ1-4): SAVISQKPSRDICQRGTSLTIQCQVDSQVTMMFWYRQQPGQSLTLIATANQGSEATYESGFVIDKFPISRPNLTFSTLTVSNMSPEDSSIYLCSVELGRGLFFGSGTQLSVL.

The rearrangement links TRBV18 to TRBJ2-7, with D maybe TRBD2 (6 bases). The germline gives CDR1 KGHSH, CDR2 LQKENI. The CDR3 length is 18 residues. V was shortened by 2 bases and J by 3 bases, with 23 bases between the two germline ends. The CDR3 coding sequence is TGTGCCAGCTCACCAAGTCGTCGGGGGAAATCCGGGGACTACGAGCAGTACTTC. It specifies CASSPSRRGKSGDYEQYF.

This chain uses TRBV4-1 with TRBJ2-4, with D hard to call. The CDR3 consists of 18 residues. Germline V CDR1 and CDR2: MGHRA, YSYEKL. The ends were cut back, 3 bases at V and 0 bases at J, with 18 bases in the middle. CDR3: CASSHIGRPSRAKNIQYF. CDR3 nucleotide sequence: TGCGCCAGCAGCCATATAGGAAGACCAAGCCGAGCCAAAAACATTCAGTACTTC.

CDR3 nucleotides: TGTGCAATCAGACAGGCCCCGAACACTGAAGCTTTCTTT. Translation: CAIRQAPNTEAFF. The chain is built from TRBV28 and TRBJ1-1; possible D gene TRBD1, 6 bases. Germline CDR1 is MDHEN and CDR2 is SYDVKM. The CDR3 spans 13 residues. Looking up the rest from reference TRBV28 and TRBJ1-1 gives the full variable domain: DVKVTQSSRYLVKRTGEKVFLECVQDMDHENMFWYRQDPGLGLRLIYFSYDVKMKEKGDIPEGYSVSREKKERFSLILESASTNQTSMYLCAIRQAPNTEAFFGQGTRLTVV.

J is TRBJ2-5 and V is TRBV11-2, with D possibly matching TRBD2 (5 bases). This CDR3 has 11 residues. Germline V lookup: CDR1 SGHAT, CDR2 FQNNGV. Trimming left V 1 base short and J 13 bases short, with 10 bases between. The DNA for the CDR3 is TGTGCCAGCAGCTTAGGAAGGGAGAGGTACTTC. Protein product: CASSLGRERYF.

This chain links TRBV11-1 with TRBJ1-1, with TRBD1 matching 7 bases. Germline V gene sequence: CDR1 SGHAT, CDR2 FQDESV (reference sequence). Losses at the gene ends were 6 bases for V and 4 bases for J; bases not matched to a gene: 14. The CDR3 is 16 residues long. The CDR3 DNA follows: TGTGCCAGCAGTTACAGCACCACAGGGGCGGGCACTGAAGCTTTCTTT. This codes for CASSYSTTGAGTEAFF. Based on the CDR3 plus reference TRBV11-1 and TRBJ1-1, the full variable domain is EAEVAQSPRYKITEKSQAVAFWCDPISGHATLYWYRQILGQGPELLVQFQDESVVDDSQLPKDRFSAERLKGVDSTLKIQPAELGDSAMYLCASSYSTTGAGTEAFFGQGTRLTVV.

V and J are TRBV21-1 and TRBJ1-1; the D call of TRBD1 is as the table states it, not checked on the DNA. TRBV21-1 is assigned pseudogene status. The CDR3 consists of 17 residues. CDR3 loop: CASSKSLGTGLNTEAFF. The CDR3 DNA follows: TGTGCCAGCAGCAAATCCCTAGGGACAGGGTTGAACACTGAAGCTTTCTTT.

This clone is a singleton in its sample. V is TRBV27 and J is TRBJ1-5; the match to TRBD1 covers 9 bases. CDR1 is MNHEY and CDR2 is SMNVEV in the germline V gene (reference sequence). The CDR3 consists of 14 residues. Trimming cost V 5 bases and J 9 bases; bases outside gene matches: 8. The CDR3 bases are TGTGCCAGCAGTCTAACGACGGACAGGGGGCCCCAGCATTTT. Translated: CASSLTTDRGPQHF.

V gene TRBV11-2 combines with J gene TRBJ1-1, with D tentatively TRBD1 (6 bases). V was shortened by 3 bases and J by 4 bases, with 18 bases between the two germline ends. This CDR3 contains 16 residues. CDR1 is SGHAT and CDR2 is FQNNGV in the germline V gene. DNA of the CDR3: TGTGCCAGCAGCTTTTTCCAGGGGAAAAGTTCCACTGAAGCTTTCTTT. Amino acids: CASSFFQGKSSTEAFF.

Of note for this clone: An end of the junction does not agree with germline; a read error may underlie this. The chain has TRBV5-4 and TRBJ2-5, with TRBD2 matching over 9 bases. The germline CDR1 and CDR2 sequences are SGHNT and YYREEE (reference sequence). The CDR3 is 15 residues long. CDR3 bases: TGTGCCGGCAGCTTGAGCGGGGGGCCTAACGAGACCCAGTACTTC. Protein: CAGSLSGGPNETQYF.

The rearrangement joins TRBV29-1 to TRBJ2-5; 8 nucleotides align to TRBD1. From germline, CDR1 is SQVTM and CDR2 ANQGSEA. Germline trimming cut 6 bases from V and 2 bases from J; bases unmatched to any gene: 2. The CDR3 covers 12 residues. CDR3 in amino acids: CSVQGEQETQYF. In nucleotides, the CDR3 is TGCAGCGTACAGGGGGAGCAAGAGACCCAGTACTTC. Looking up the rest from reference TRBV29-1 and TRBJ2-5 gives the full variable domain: SAVISQKPSRDICQRGTSLTIQCQVDSQVTMMFWYRQQPGQSLTLIATANQGSEATYESGFVIDKFPISRPNLTFSTLTVSNMSPEDSSIYLCSVQGEQETQYFGPGTRLLVL.

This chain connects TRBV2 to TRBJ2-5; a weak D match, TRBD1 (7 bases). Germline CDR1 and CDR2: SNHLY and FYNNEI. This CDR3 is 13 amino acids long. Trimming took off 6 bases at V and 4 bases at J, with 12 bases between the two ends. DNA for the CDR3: TGTGCCAGCAGGAGACAGGGAGGAGAGACCCAGTACTTC. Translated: CASRRQGGETQYF. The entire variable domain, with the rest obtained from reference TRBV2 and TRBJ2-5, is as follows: EPEVTQTPSHQVTQMGQEVILRCVPISNHLYFYWYRQILGQKVEFLVSFYNNEISEKSEIFDDQFSVERPDGSNFTLKIRSTKLEDSAMYFCASRRQGGETQYFGPGTRLLVL.

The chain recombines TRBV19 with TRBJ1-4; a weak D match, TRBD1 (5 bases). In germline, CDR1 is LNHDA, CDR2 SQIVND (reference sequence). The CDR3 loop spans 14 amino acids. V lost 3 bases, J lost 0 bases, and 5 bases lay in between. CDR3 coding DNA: TGTGCCAGTAGTATGACAGCAACTAATGAAAAACTGTTTTTT. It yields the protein CASSMTATNEKLFF.

CDR3 DNA: TGTGCCAGCACTGCCGGGACAGGGGACGCTAACTATGGCTACACCTTC. Residues: CASTAGTGDANYGYTF. J is TRBJ1-2 and V is TRBV13; 10 nucleotides match TRBD1. The CDR3 is made up of 16 amino acids. J was trimmed by 0 bases and V by 7 bases; bases with no gene match: 8. Germline V gives CDR1 PRHDT, CDR2 FYEKMQ (reference sequence). The full variable domain, its missing parts supplied by reference TRBV13 and TRBJ1-2, is AAGVIQSPRHLIKEKRETATLKCYPIPRHDTVYWYQQGPGQDPQFLISFYEKMQSDKGSIPDRFSAQQFSDYHSELNMSSLELGDSALYFCASTAGTGDANYGYTFGSGTRLTVV.

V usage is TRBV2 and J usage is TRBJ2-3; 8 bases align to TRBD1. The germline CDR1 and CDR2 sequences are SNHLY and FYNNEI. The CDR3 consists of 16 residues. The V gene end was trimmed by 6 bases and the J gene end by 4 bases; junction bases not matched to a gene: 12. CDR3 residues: CASRGQQGVSPDTQYF. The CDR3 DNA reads TGTGCCAGCAGGGGACAACAGGGGGTGAGCCCAGATACGCAGTATTTT.

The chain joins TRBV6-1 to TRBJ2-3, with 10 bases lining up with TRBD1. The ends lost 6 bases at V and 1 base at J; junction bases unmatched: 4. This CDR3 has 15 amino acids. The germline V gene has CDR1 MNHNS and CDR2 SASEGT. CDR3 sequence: CASRAGTGGTDTQYF. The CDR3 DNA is TGTGCCAGCAGGGCCGGGACAGGGGGCACAGATACGCAGTATTTT.

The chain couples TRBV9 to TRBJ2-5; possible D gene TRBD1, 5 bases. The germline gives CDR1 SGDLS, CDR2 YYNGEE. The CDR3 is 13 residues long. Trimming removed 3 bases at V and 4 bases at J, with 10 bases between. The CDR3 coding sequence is TGTGCCAGCAGCGGAGTTAGGGGAGAGACCCAGTACTTC. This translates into CASSGVRGETQYF.

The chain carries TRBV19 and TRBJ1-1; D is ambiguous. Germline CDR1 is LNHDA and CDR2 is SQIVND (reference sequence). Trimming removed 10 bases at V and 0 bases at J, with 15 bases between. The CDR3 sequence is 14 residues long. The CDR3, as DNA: TGTGCCACAGCGACACAGAGATTGAACACTGAAGCTTTCTTT. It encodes CATATQRLNTEAFF.